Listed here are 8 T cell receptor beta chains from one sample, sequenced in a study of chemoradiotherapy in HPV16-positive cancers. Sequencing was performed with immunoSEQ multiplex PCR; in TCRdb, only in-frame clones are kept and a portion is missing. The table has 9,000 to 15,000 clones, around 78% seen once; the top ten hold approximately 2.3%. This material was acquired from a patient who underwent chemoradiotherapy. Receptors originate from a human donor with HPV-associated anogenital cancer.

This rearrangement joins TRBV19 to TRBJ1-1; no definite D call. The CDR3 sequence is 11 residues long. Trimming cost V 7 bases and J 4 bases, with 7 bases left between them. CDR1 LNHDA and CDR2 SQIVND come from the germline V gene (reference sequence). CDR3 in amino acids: CASIGVTEAFF. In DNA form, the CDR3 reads TGTGCCAGTATTGGTGTCACTGAAGCTTTCTTT.

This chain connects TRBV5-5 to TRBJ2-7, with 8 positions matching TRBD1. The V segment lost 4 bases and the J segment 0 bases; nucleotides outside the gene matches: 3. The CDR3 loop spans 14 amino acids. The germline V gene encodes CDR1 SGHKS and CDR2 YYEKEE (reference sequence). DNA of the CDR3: TGTGCCAGCAGCAGGACAGGGAACTCCTACGAGCAGTACTTC. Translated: CASSRTGNSYEQYF.

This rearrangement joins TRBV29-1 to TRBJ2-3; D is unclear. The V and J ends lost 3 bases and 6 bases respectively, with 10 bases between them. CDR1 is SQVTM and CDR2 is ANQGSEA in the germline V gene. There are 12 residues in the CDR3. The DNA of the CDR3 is TGCAGCGTTGAGACCCCCCCGGATACGCAGTATTTT. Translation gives CSVETPPDTQYF.

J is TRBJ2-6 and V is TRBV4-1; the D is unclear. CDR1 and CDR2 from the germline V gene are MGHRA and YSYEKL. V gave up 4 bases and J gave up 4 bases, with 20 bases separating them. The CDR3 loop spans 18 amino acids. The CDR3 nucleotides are TGCGCCAGCAGCCCCGGTCTTAGGGTTTTATCCGGGGCCAACGTCCTGACTTTC. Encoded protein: CASSPGLRVLSGANVLTF.

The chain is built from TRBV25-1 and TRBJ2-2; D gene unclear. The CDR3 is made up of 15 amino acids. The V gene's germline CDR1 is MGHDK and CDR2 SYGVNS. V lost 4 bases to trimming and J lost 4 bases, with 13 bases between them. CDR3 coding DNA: TGTGCCAGCAGTGGATCGGAAACTCCCACCGGGGAGCTGTTTTTT. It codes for CASSGSETPTGELFF.

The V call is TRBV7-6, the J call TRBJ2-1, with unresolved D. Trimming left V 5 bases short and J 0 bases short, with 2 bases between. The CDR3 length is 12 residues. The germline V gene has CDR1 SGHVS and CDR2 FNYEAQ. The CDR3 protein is CASSLSYNEQFF. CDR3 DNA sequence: TGTGCCAGCAGCCTCTCCTACAATGAGCAGTTCTTC. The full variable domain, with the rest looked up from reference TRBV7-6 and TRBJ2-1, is GAGVSQSPRYKVTKRGQDVALRCDPISGHVSLYWYRQALGQGPEFLTYFNYEAQQDKSGLPNDRFSAERPEGSISTLTIQRTEQRDSAMYRCASSLSYNEQFFGPGTRLTVL.

The CDR3 is CACKQGSEQYF. The CDR3 DNA follows: TGTGCCTGCAAACAGGGCTCCGAGCAGTACTTC. J is TRBJ2-7 and V is TRBV30; D might be TRBD1 (6 bases). This CDR3 spans 11 amino acids. With 6 bases removed from V and 6 bases from J, the gap between germline ends came to 12 bases. Per germline, CDR1 GTSNPN and CDR2 SVGIG (reference sequence).

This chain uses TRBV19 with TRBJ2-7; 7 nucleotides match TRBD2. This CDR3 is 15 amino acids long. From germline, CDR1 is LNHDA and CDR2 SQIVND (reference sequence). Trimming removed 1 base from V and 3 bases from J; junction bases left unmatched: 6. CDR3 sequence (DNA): TGTGCCAGTAGTATAGTGGCGGGGGATTTCTACGAGCAGTACTTC. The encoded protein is CASSIVAGDFYEQYF.